This T cell receptor (beta chain) was documented in a study of Ad26.COV2.S vaccination and SARS-CoV-2 variants. The wider study: Enrolled in COV1001, the donor was in the Ad26.COV2.S trial arm, which received the vaccine.

This sample's treatment: about 20 received Ad26.COV2.S at low or high dose, single or two shots; about 5 received placebo; per-sample allocation not given. Sampling occurred on day 63 after the first vaccine or placebo injection. The V and J ends lost 0 bases and 0 bases respectively, with 8 bases between them. The CDR3 runs 16 residues. The germline gives CDR1 LGHNA, CDR2 YSLEER. Study conclusions and caveats: Overall T cell responses may have been underestimated by the analyses of TCR breadth and depth.

About this clone: The antigen remains unidentified.

Assay: immunoSEQ multiplex PCR; the TCRdb copy retains only in-frame clones and omits some. The sample consists of about 480,000 clones, around 90% of them appearing once. The input for sequencing was peripheral blood, taken in a trial of Ad26.COV2.S vaccine versus placebo. This sequence joins TRBV4-3 and TRBJ2-2; D is ambiguous. This sequence was found in a person aged 18 to 65 who received the Ad26.COV2.S COVID-19 vaccine or a placebo. CDR3 DNA: TGCGCCAGCAGCCAAGATTTGTTCCCGAACACCGGGGAGCTGTTTTTT. Its translation: CASSQDLFPNTGELFF.